Described below is a single T cell receptor beta chain sequence and its context. The sample belongs to a study of T-cell memory formation after mild COVID-19. Via MiXCR, TCRdb re-called the 5' RACE reads, giving one row per CDR3 protein. Counted here are more than 110,000 distinct CDR3 sequences, about 25% occurring once; the ten biggest clones make up 24%. The CDR3 runs 18 residues. V was shortened by 1 base and J by 2 bases, with 20 bases between the two germline ends. Per germline, CDR1 SGHRS and CDR2 YFSETQ. The receptor was isolated from an adult woman who had mild COVID-19 (a few samples of this study predate the infection). Cell type and time point are not known. The sample consisted of PBMCs or a T cell subset sorted from them (not recorded which). The chain carries TRBV5-1 and TRBJ2-3; D is perhaps TRBD1 or TRBD2 (6 bases each). This chain's CDR3 is CASSLLWGDIGHTDTQYF. In nucleotides, the CDR3 is TGCGCCAGCAGCTTGTTGTGGGGGGACATTGGCCACACAGATACGCAGTATTTT. Combining the CDR3 with reference TRBV5-1 and TRBJ2-3 gives the whole variable domain KAGVTQTPRYLIKTRGQQVTLSCSPISGHRSVSWYQQTPGQGLQFLFEYFSETQRNKGNFPGRFSGRQFSNSRSEMNVSTLELGDSALYLCASSLLWGDIGHTDTQYFGPGTRLTVL.